A selection of T cell receptor beta chains follows, all from one sample in a study of blood T cell repertoires in COVID-19. This table comes from immunoSEQ multiplex PCR, and its TCRdb copy is limited to in-frame clones, with some not included. The sample records about 240,000 clones, around 85% being singletons. Source material: PBMCs or T cells enriched from blood (not recorded which). These TCRs come from a woman aged 40 to 50 with acute COVID-19. CDR3s include the opening cysteine and the closing phenylalanine or tryptophan. The D gene is left open where the match is weak.

>.|TRBJ1-5|TRBV7-2
TGTGCCAGCAGCTTTAAAGGGACACCGAATCAGCCCCAGCATTTT
CASSFKGTPNQPQHF
>TRBD2|TRBJ2-1|TRBV9
TGTGCCAGCAGCGTAGGGACTAGCGGGAGGTTAGATGAGCAGTTCTTC
CASSVGTSGRLDEQFF
>TRBD1|TRBJ2-5|TRBV6-5
TGTGCCAGCACCTGGGGGACAGGGGGCGCGACCCAGTACTTC
CASTWGTGGATQYF
>.|TRBJ2-7|TRBV2
TGTGCCAGCAGTGTCGCGGGCTCCTACGAGCAGTACTTC
CASSVAGSYEQYF
>TRBD1|TRBJ2-5|TRBV11-3
TGTGCCAGCAGCACCCGGGACAGCGGCCCCGTCGCCCAGTACTTC
CASSTRDSGPVAQYF
>.|TRBJ2-7|TRBV19
TGTGCCAGTAGTATAGATCTACTAGGAGCCTACGAGCAGTACTTC
CASSIDLLGAYEQYF
>.|TRBJ2-7|TRBV11-3
TGTGCCAGCAGCTTCGGTGGGCTGGGCGAGCAGTACTTC
CASSFGGLGEQYF
>.|TRBJ2-3|TRBV9
TGTGCCAGCAGCGGAGTACCAACTAGCACAGATACGCAGTATTTT
CASSGVPTSTDTQYF
>TRBD1|TRBJ1-6|TRBV12-3/TRBV12-4
TGTGCCAGCGGACAGGGAAATAATTCACCCCTCCACTTT
CASGQGNNSPLHF
>TRBD2|TRBJ2-7|TRBV5-1
TGCGCCAGCAGCTTTTTAGCGGGAACCTACGAGCAGTACTTC
CASSFLAGTYEQYF
>TRBD2|TRBJ2-1|TRBV3-1/TRBV3-2
TGTGCCAGCAGCCAAGGTTTAGCGGGAGGTGGTAATGAGCAGTTCTTC
CASSQGLAGGGNEQFF
>TRBD2|TRBJ2-7|TRBV14
TGTGCCAGCAGCCAAGGGACTAGCGGCTCCTACGAGCAGTACTTC
CASSQGTSGSYEQYF